A selection of T cell receptor beta chains follows, all from one sample in a study of PD-1 blockade in classical Hodgkin lymphoma. Profiling relied on immunoSEQ multiplex PCR, and the TCRdb table lists in-frame clones only, not all of them. Counted here are about 23,000 clones, roughly 90% occurring once; the ten biggest clones make up more than 20%. Sequencing used peripheral blood mononuclear cells (PBMCs), obtained before the fourth cycle of nivolumab. These receptor sequences come from a human donor with classical Hodgkin lymphoma. Both conserved end residues are part of each CDR3. A D gene is named only where the DNA matches it firmly. Size is stated for part of the rows, as once, few or many counts, or as a class when the clone is expanded.

TGCGCCAGCAGCACGACAGGGGAAAATCAGCCCCAGCATTTT,CASSTTGENQPQHF,NA,TRBV5-1,TRBJ1-5,TRBD1
TGCGCCAGCAGTGAGTCGGTGGATACCACTGAAGCTTTCTTT,CASSESVDTTEAFF,NA,TRBV10-1,TRBJ1-1,NA
TGCGCCAGCAGTGACAGAGAGGGGGGCTACACCTTC,CASSDREGGYTF,once,TRBV10-2,TRBJ1-2,NA
TGTGCCAGCAGCTTCCGACCCAGGGGGCCCGAGGAGACCCAGTACTTC,CASSFRPRGPEETQYF,NA,TRBV27,TRBJ2-5,TRBD1
TGTGCCAGCAGTGAGGCACAGGGGCCAGATACGCAGTATTTT,CASSEAQGPDTQYF,once,TRBV6-4,TRBJ2-3,TRBD1
TGTGCCAGCAGTGAGCGACGGTCAGCTAATGAAAAACTGTTTTTT,CASSERRSANEKLFF,NA,TRBV25-1,TRBJ1-4,NA
TGTGCCATCAGTGAAGGACAGGTTAATGAAAAACTGTTTTTT,CAISEGQVNEKLFF,NA,TRBV10-3,TRBJ1-4,TRBD1
TGTGCCAGCTCACCAGAGAATTCACCCCTCCACTTT,CASSPENSPLHF,NA,TRBV18,TRBJ1-6,NA
TGTGCCAGCAGTACTAGCGGGATGGTGGATACGCAGTATTTT,CASSTSGMVDTQYF,NA,TRBV2,TRBJ2-3,TRBD2
TGTGCCATCAGTGATCTGGGTCAGGCAGATACGCAGTATTTT,CAISDLGQADTQYF,NA,TRBV10-3,TRBJ2-3,NA
TGCGCCAGCAGCCCACAGGGGGCTCGGTATGGCTACACCTTC,CASSPQGARYGYTF,NA,TRBV5-1,TRBJ1-2,TRBD1
TGTGCCAGCAGCGGGGGACTAGCGGGGGCCTACGAGCAGTACTTC,CASSGGLAGAYEQYF,NA,TRBV11-1,TRBJ2-7,TRBD2
TGTGCCAGCAGCAAACCTTTATCTGACGGGAGGAAATCTTGGGGCTCCTACGAGCAGTACTTC,CASSKPLSDGRKSWGSYEQYF,once,TRBV21-1,TRBJ2-7,NA
TGCAGCGTCCTCGTGGGACTAGCGGGACGGGGCGAGCAGTACTTC,CSVLVGLAGRGEQYF,once,TRBV29-1,TRBJ2-7,TRBD2
TGTGCCAGCAGCTTGCCTGGGACAGATACGCAGTATTTT,CASSLPGTDTQYF,NA,TRBV5-6,TRBJ2-3,NA
TGTGCCAGCAGCTTACGAGTCGGACTAGCGGGGAGGAATGAGCAGTTCTTC,CASSLRVGLAGRNEQFF,NA,TRBV13,TRBJ2-1,TRBD2
TGTGCCAGCCGCGGGACTAGCGGGGGTTCAGATACGCAGTATTTT,CASRGTSGGSDTQYF,few,TRBV7-9,TRBJ2-3,TRBD2
TGTGCCAGCAGCCTAGAAGGCGGGAACCCCTACGAGCAGTACTTC,CASSLEGGNPYEQYF,NA,TRBV11-2,TRBJ2-7,NA
TGTGCCAGCAGTTCTACGGGACAGGGAAACACCATATATTTT,CASSSTGQGNTIYF,few,TRBV28,TRBJ1-3,TRBD1
TGTGCCAGCAGCTTAGGGCGGGCCTCCTACAATGAGCAGTTCTTC,CASSLGRASYNEQFF,NA,TRBV11-2,TRBJ2-1,NA
TGTGCCAGCAGTGACGAAGTAAACTATGGCTACACCTTC,CASSDEVNYGYTF,NA,TRBV2,TRBJ1-2,NA
TGCGCCAGCAGCTTGAATACGGGGGAGCAGTATTTT,CASSLNTGEQYF,NA,TRBV5-1,TRBJ2-3,NA
TGTGCCAGCTCACTTCCCGGGACGAGGGACAATGAGCAGTTCTTC,CASSLPGTRDNEQFF,NA,TRBV18,TRBJ2-1,NA
TGTGCCAGCAGCTTCCTAACCGGACAGCTAAACACTGAAGCTTTCTTT,CASSFLTGQLNTEAFF,NA,TRBV11-2,TRBJ1-1,NA
TGTGCCTGGACCCGACAGGGCCTAAATGAAAAACTGTTTTTT,CAWTRQGLNEKLFF,NA,TRBV30,TRBJ1-4,TRBD1
TGCAGCTTTGCCGGGACAGGGGCCACAGATACGCAGTATTTT,CSFAGTGATDTQYF,NA,TRBV29-1,TRBJ2-3,TRBD1
TGTGCCAGCAGCCCGCAGCCGGGCGGGGGTAATTCACCCCTCCACTTT,CASSPQPGGGNSPLHF,NA,TRBV11-2,TRBJ1-6,NA
TGCGCCAGCACCCGGGGGGCTAGCGGGATCACAGATACGCAGTATTTT,CASTRGASGITDTQYF,NA,TRBV5-1,TRBJ2-3,TRBD2
TGTGCCAGCAGCCGAATTTCTGGCAGGGGCGAGCAGTACTTC,CASSRISGRGEQYF,NA,TRBV6-5,TRBJ2-7,NA
TGTGCCAGCAGTCCACGAGGGACAGGGCCTGTGACCGGGGAGCTGTTTTTT,CASSPRGTGPVTGELFF,NA,TRBV7-6,TRBJ2-2,TRBD1
TGCGCCAGCAGCCCGAGGGGAGGAGGTGACAATGAGCAGTTCTTC,CASSPRGGGDNEQFF,NA,TRBV5-1,TRBJ2-1,NA
TGCAGCGTTGAAGATTGGGGGGACCCTACAGATACGCAGTATTTT,CSVEDWGDPTDTQYF,NA,TRBV29-1,TRBJ2-3,NA
TGTGCCAGCAGCTTAGTCGGGCTAGCGGGGTTTGAGCAGTTCTTC,CASSLVGLAGFEQFF,NA,TRBV7-9,TRBJ2-1,TRBD2
TGTGCCAGCAGCTTGGCGATGAGGGAGCAGTTCTTC,CASSLAMREQFF,NA,TRBV5-6,TRBJ2-1,NA
TGTGCCAGCAGTGACTCGTTAGGCTATGGCTACACCTTC,CASSDSLGYGYTF,NA,TRBV6-4,TRBJ1-2,NA
TGTGCCAGCAGTGAATATGGGAACACTGAAGCTTTCTTT,CASSEYGNTEAFF,NA,TRBV6-1,TRBJ1-1,NA
TGCGCCAGCACCCAGGGTTTTGCCTCCGGGACTGAAGCTTTCTTT,CASTQGFASGTEAFF,NA,TRBV5-1,TRBJ1-1,NA
TGTGCTTGCCTCGCCCTGGCCGTTCTCACCGGGGAGCTGTTTTTT,CACLALAVLTGELFF,NA,TRBV12-5,TRBJ2-2,NA
TGTGCCAGCAGCTTAGCGCGGATTCCAGACTCCTACGAGCAGTACTTC,CASSLARIPDSYEQYF,NA,TRBV7-9,TRBJ2-7,NA
TGTGCCAGCAGTTACGCGAGGGGGGGCTCCGGGGAGCTGTTTTTT,CASSYARGGSGELFF,NA,TRBV6-6,TRBJ2-2,NA
TGTGCCACCCACGGGGGTTGGGGAAACACCATATATTTT,CATHGGWGNTIYF,NA,TRBV19,TRBJ1-3,NA
TGCGCCAGCAGCCTGCAGACTAGCGGGGGCCATGAGCAGTTCTTC,CASSLQTSGGHEQFF,NA,TRBV4-1,TRBJ2-1,TRBD2
TGTGCCAGCAGTTTTTTGTACGCCAGCAATCAGCCCCAGCATTTT,CASSFLYASNQPQHF,NA,TRBV27,TRBJ1-5,NA
TGCAGCTCCGGACAGGGGAAAACTAGCAATCAGCCCCAGCATTTT,CSSGQGKTSNQPQHF,NA,TRBV29-1,TRBJ1-5,TRBD1
TGTGCCATCAGTGAGTCGTCCACAGATACGCAGTATTTT,CAISESSTDTQYF,NA,TRBV10-3,TRBJ2-3,NA
TGTGCCATCAGTGAGTCCGGGACAGGGGGTACTGAAGCTTTCTTT,CAISESGTGGTEAFF,NA,TRBV10-3,TRBJ1-1,TRBD1
TGTGCCACCAGCAGAGAACTAGCGGGGACCTACGAGCAGTACTTC,CATSRELAGTYEQYF,NA,TRBV15,TRBJ2-7,TRBD2
TGTGCCAGCAGCGTCTCCGGGACAGTGAACACTGAAGCTTTCTTT,CASSVSGTVNTEAFF,NA,TRBV9,TRBJ1-1,TRBD1